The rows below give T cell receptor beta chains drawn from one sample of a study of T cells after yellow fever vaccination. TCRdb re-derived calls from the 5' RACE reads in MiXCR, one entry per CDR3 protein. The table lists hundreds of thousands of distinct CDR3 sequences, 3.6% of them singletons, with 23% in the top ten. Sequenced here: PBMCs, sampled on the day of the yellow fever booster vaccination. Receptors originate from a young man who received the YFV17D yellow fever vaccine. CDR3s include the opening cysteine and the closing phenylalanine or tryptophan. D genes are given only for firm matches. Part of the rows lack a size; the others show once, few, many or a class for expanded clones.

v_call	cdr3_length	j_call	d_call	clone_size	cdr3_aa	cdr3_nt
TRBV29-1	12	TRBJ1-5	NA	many	CSAGDIYQPQHF	TGCAGCGCTGGGGACATATATCAGCCCCAGCATTTT
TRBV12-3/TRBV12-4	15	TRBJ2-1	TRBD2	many	CASSFTGGAIGEQFF	TGTGCCAGCAGTTTCACCGGGGGGGCGATCGGTGAGCAGTTCTTC
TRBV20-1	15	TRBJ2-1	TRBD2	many	CSAQEPSGDWNEQFF	TGCAGTGCCCAGGAACCTAGCGGGGACTGGAATGAGCAGTTCTTC
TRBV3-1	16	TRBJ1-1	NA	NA	CASSQGGGPMNTEAFF	TGTGCCAGCAGCCAAGGGGGGGGCCCGATGAACACTGAAGCTTTCTTT
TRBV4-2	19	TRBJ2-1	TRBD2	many	CASSQEVSGGAFPHNEQFF	TGTGCCAGCAGCCAAGAAGTTAGCGGGGGGGCTTTCCCCCACAATGAGCAGTTCTTC
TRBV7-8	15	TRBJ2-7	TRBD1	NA	CASSGRTGSSYEQYF	TGTGCCAGCAGCGGACGGACAGGGAGCTCCTACGAGCAGTACTTC
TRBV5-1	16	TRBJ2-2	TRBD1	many	CASSLGQGLGTGELFF	TGCGCCAGCAGCTTGGGACAGGGCTTGGGCACCGGGGAGCTGTTTTTT
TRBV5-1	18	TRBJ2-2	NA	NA	CASSLNDYTGINTGELFF	TGCGCCAGCAGCTTAAACGACTACACCGGGATTAACACCGGGGAGCTGTTTTTT
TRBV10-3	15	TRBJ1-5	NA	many	CAIKKDGQHNQPQHF	TGTGCCATCAAAAAGGACGGACAACATAATCAGCCCCAGCATTTT
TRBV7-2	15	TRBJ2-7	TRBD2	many	CASRPGLAGFYEQYF	TGTGCCAGCAGACCGGGACTAGCGGGATTCTACGAGCAGTACTTC
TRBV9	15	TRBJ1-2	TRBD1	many	CASSVSTGENYGYTF	TGTGCCAGCAGCGTCTCGACAGGGGAGAACTATGGCTACACCTTC
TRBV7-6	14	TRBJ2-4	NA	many	CASSPVVGQDIQYF	TGTGCCAGCAGCCCAGTGGTAGGGCAGGACATTCAGTACTTC
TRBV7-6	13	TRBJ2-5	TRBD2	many	CASGNGGAETQYF	TGTGCGAGCGGGAACGGCGGGGCAGAGACCCAGTACTTC
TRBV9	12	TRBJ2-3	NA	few	CASSTNGGTQYF	TGTGCCAGCAGCACGAACGGGGGTACGCAGTATTTT
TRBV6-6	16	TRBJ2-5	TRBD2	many	CASSYPRGGYQETQYF	TGTGCCAGCAGTTACCCGCGGGGGGGTTACCAAGAGACCCAGTACTTC
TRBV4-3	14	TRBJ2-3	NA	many	CASSQPGGTDTQYF	TGCGCCAGCAGCCAACCCGGAGGAACAGATACGCAGTATTTT
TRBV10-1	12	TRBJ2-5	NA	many	CASTGSQETQYF	TGCGCCAGCACGGGCAGCCAAGAGACCCAGTACTTC
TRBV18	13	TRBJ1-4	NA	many	CASSKRGYEKLFF	TGTGCCAGCTCAAAAAGAGGGTACGAAAAACTGTTTTTT
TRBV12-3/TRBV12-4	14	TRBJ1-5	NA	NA	CASSSGPGNQPQHF	TGTGCCAGCAGCTCTGGGCCGGGCAATCAGCCCCAGCATTTT
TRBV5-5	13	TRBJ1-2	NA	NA	CASSAGPNYGYTF	TGTGCCAGCAGCGCAGGGCCTAACTATGGCTACACCTTC